The rows below give T cell receptor beta chains drawn from one sample of a study of blood T cell repertoires in COVID-19. Profiling relied on immunoSEQ multiplex PCR, and the TCRdb table lists in-frame clones only, not all of them. This table holds roughly 130,000 clones, approximately 80% found once. Sequences were obtained from peripheral blood. The origin of the receptors is a man in his 70s with acute or convalescent COVID-19. The CDR3 runs from the conserved cysteine through the conserved F or W. D genes are given only for firm matches. The size entry is marked missing in some rows and otherwise reads once, few, many or a size class.

j_call,clone_size,v_call,d_call,cdr3_aa,cdr3_nt
TRBJ2-1,NA,TRBV27,NA,CASSLSRQVERFF,TGTGCCAGCAGTTTGTCTAGACAGGTCGAAAGGTTCTTC
TRBJ1-5,NA,TRBV20-1,NA,CSASTGRGPNQPQHF,TGCAGTGCTAGTACAGGGAGAGGGCCCAATCAGCCCCAGCATTTT
TRBJ2-1,NA,TRBV5-1,NA,CASSPRTGNEQFF,TGCGCCAGCAGCCCGCGGACTGGCAATGAGCAGTTCTTC
TRBJ2-1,NA,TRBV27,NA,CASSSPLRPGNEQFF,TGTGCCAGCAGTTCCCCTCTCAGACCCGGGAATGAGCAGTTCTTC
TRBJ1-3,few,TRBV3-1/TRBV3-2,NA,CASSQPGRGNTIYF,TGTGCCAGCAGCCAACCGGGGAGGGGAAACACCATATATTTT
TRBJ1-1,NA,TRBV28,NA,CASRTGPEAMAFF,TGTGCCAGCCGAACAGGACCTGAGGCGATGGCTTTCTTT
TRBJ1-2,NA,TRBV10-2,NA,CASSESVEGWISAGYTF,TGCGCCAGCAGTGAGTCGGTGGAGGGGTGGATTTCGGCTGGCTACACCTTC
TRBJ2-7,NA,TRBV10-2,TRBD2,CASTSGVNYEQYF,TGCGCCAGTACTAGCGGGGTGAACTACGAGCAGTACTTC
TRBJ1-1,NA,TRBV7-2,NA,CASSLPSQGSAFF,TGTGCCAGCAGCTTACCCTCGCAGGGCTCAGCTTTCTTT
TRBJ1-1,NA,TRBV1,NA,CTSSQHPQGRPQKFMNTEAFF,TGCACCAGCAGCCAGCACCCACAGGGGAGACCCCAAAAATTCATGAACACTGAAGCTTTCTTT
TRBJ2-3,NA,TRBV7-8,TRBD1,CASSESPRGLTDTQYF,TGTGCCAGCAGCGAATCGCCTAGGGGGCTCACAGATACGCAGTATTTT